This entry lists 15 T cell receptor beta chains sequenced from one sample in a study of blood T cells in healthy people across ages. Combining a sample-barcoded 5' primer with a J-beta primer mix, a second PCR ran for about 7 to 11 cycles. TCRdb fed the 5' RACE reads into MiXCR, producing one record per CDR3 protein. This table has around 1.5 million distinct CDR3 sequences, roughly 32% appearing once. What was sequenced was blood. The receptors derive from a woman aged 25 to 39 in good health.

This clonotype has more than one count but fewer than ten. CDR3 region: CSARSLLNTEAFF. CDR3 DNA sequence: TGCAGTGCTAGATCCCTCTTGAACACTGAAGCTTTCTTT. The rearrangement joins TRBV20-1 to TRBJ1-1, with D unclear. Germline CDR1 reads DFQATT; CDR2 reads SNEGSKA (reference sequence). This CDR3 has 13 amino acids. Deletions cut 2 bases from V and 0 bases from J, with 7 bases between.

This clonotype was seen a few times. The genes are TRBV6-1 and TRBJ2-1; D is uncertain. Trimming removed 7 bases from V and 8 bases from J, with 9 bases in between. Germline V gene data show CDR1 as MNHNS and CDR2 as SASEGT. The CDR3 covers 11 residues. The CDR3 loop reads CASTLGHEQFF. The CDR3 DNA follows: TGTGCCAGCACCCTCGGCCATGAGCAGTTCTTC.

A few counts support this clonotype. The CDR3 loop is CASSLSGGAPNEQFF. The CDR3 DNA is TGTGCCAGCAGTTTATCCGGCGGGGCCCCCAATGAGCAGTTCTTC. The rearrangement joins TRBV27 to TRBJ2-1; maybe TRBD2 (6 bases). With 0 bases removed from V and 6 bases from J, the gap between germline ends came to 12 bases. The CDR3 consists of 15 residues. Germline CDR1 and CDR2: MNHEY and SMNVEV (reference sequence).

A word on this clonotype: A much larger clone lies one base from this, so it may be a read error. The rearrangement links TRBV4-2 to TRBJ2-1; D may be TRBD2 (6 bases). Germline V lookup: CDR1 LGHNA, CDR2 YNFKEQ. Trimming stripped 4 bases from V and 8 bases from J, with 21 bases between. CDR3 size: 16 residues. For the CDR3, the DNA is TGTGCCAGCAGCCGAGGAGGCGGGACCGTAATCGATGAGCAGTTCTTC. It yields the protein CASSRGGGTVIDEQFF.

The chain couples TRBV5-6 to TRBJ2-2; tentatively, D is TRBD1 or TRBD2 (5 bases each). Trimming pared 0 bases from V and 3 bases from J, leaving 12 bases between. The germline V gene has CDR1 SGHDT and CDR2 YYEEEE. This CDR3 comprises 16 residues. The CDR3 protein is CASSLGGRMDTGELFF. CDR3 nucleotides: TGTGCCAGCAGCTTGGGGGGGAGAATGGACACCGGGGAGCTGTTTTTT.

This chain links TRBV3-1 with TRBJ1-2; no firm D call. CDR1 is LGHDT and CDR2 is YNNKEL in the germline V gene (reference sequence). CDR3 length: 14 amino acids. V lost 7 bases, J lost 4 bases, and 16 bases lay in between. The CDR3 protein is CASNPGLKSYGYTF. CDR3 nucleotides: TGTGCCAGCAATCCGGGCTTAAAAAGCTATGGCTACACCTTC.

The V call is TRBV2, the J call TRBJ2-5; TRBD1 matches 7 bases. Trimming cost V 3 bases and J 7 bases; bases outside gene matches: 2. The CDR3 is made up of 12 amino acids. Germline V gene lookup returns CDR1 SNHLY and CDR2 FYNNEI. CDR3 sequence reads: CASSESGGTQYF. The CDR3 coding sequence is TGTGCCAGCAGTGAGTCAGGGGGGACCCAGTACTTC.

This clonotype was seen ten or more times. The chain couples TRBV29-1 to TRBJ2-3; TRBD1 might be the D (5 bases). There are 14 residues in the CDR3. CDR1 SQVTM and CDR2 ANQGSEA come from the germline V gene. Between the trimmed V and J ends, which lost 3 bases and 2 bases, there was a span of 12 bases. CDR3 protein: CSVDRRGHTDTQYF. CDR3 DNA: TGCAGCGTTGATAGAAGGGGCCACACAGATACGCAGTATTTT.

This sequence joins TRBV20-1 and TRBJ1-5; the D is unclear. The CDR3 runs 13 residues. CDR1 and CDR2 from the germline V gene are DFQATT and SNEGSKA (reference sequence). CDR3 in amino acids: CSRAGGSNQPQHF. The CDR3 bases are TGCAGCCGGGCCGGAGGAAGCAATCAGCCCCAGCATTTT.

This rearrangement joins TRBV7-2 to TRBJ2-2; D is possibly TRBD1 or TRBD2 (6 bases each). This CDR3 spans 16 amino acids. Germline CDR1 SGHTA, CDR2 FQGNSA. Trimming removed 5 bases from V and 1 base from J, with 14 bases in between. The DNA for the CDR3 is TGTGCCAGCAGCGTAGGGGGGAGGAAGAACACCGGGGAGCTGTTTTTT. It yields the protein CASSVGGRKNTGELFF.

The chain uses TRBV24-1 and TRBJ2-3; the match to TRBD2 covers 14 bases. Losses at the gene ends were 2 bases for V and 6 bases for J; bases not matched to a gene: 9. Germline V CDR1 and CDR2: KGHDR, SFDVKD. CDR3 size: 18 residues. CDR3 in DNA: TGTGCCACCAGTGATTCCGCGGGGACTAGCGGGAGCGGGGATACGCAGTATTTT. It is translated as CATSDSAGTSGSGDTQYF.

There are a few counts of this clonotype. This rearrangement joins TRBV4-2 to TRBJ1-2; 7 nucleotides agree with TRBD1. Trimming removed 0 bases from V and 0 bases from J; junction bases left unmatched: 7. The CDR3 covers 17 residues. Germline assignment: CDR1 LGHNA and CDR2 YNFKEQ. The chain's CDR3 is CASSQDVQGNANYGYTF. In nucleotides, the CDR3 is TGTGCCAGCAGCCAAGATGTACAGGGGAATGCTAACTATGGCTACACCTTC.

This sequence joins TRBV11-2 and TRBJ2-3, with D uncertain. Germline V gene lookup returns CDR1 SGHAT and CDR2 FQNNGV. Trimming shortened V by 0 bases and J by 1 base, and 14 bases separated the two germline ends. The CDR3 contains 17 residues. CDR3 coding DNA: TGTGCCAGCAGCTTAGACTATAGGACCTATGGCACAGATACGCAGTATTTT. Translated, it gives CASSLDYRTYGTDTQYF. Full variable domain (missing parts from reference TRBV11-2 and TRBJ2-3): EAGVAQSPRYKIIEKRQSVAFWCNPISGHATLYWYQQILGQGPKLLIQFQNNGVVDDSQLPKDRFSAERLKGVDSTLKIQPAKLEDSAVYLCASSLDYRTYGTDTQYFGPGTRLTVL.

This chain uses TRBV29-1 with TRBJ2-3; D could derive from TRBD1 or TRBD2 (7 bases each). This CDR3 is built from 12 residues. The V and J ends lost 7 bases and 4 bases respectively, with 12 bases between them. Germline V gene lookup returns CDR1 SQVTM and CDR2 ANQGSEA. CDR3 bases: TGCAGCGGGGCAGGGGGGGCAGATACGCAGTATTTT. This gives the protein CSGAGGADTQYF.

The chain carries TRBV20-1 and TRBJ2-7, with a possible D match to TRBD2 (6 bases). In germline, CDR1 is DFQATT, CDR2 SNEGSKA (reference sequence). CDR3 length equals 17 residues. V lost 0 bases and J lost 2, with 20 bases in between. The CDR3 reads CSARDRIRKRVAYEQYF. The CDR3 DNA reads as TGCAGTGCTAGAGATAGAATACGGAAGCGGGTAGCCTACGAGCAGTACTTC.